The following is a T cell receptor beta chain sequence with its context. This clonotype was counted ten times or more. The clone's antigen remains unknown. No much larger clone exists at a distance of one base, and base qualities are not known. Amplification of TCR beta CDR3 regions was carried out from RNA transcripts. The TCR CDR3 was subjected to a first round of RT-PCR using the HTBI primer set and the Qiagen OneStep RT-PCR kit. Libraries were constructed in a second round of multiplex PCR, after which size selection and purification were carried out. Paired-end sequencing of the libraries was performed with 100 bp reads on an Illumina HiSeq2000. For the original study's pipeline: SOAPnuke was used to process the raw data, throwing out any read that contained adapters or uncalled bases, had a mean Phred below 15, or lacked an exact constant-primer or identifier match. High-quality paired reads were merged using COPE v1.2.5, and each unique nucleotide sequence was defined as a clonotype. MiTCR v1.1 was used to align clonotypes to the IMGT TRBV, TRBD and TRBJ reference segments. The analysis included only V-J combinations with a frequency above 0.0001, which together covered 99.2% of the repertoires. A TCS score was defined as the ratio between F50 (clonal expansion) and ExV (chaos), using BLOSUM62-based TCRdist between CDR3 peptides within each V-J. Welch's t-statistics and random forest reduced around 520 V-J features to 10 to 15, which were used in a naive Bayes classifier (R e1071). TCRdb reprocessing: public reads trimmed at Q25 with fastp, clones called with MiXCR, in-frame beta chains kept. Duplicate CDR3 protein sequences are folded into a single record with the most common DNA and genes. The V and J calls, along with clone size, are taken from TCRdb and not from the paper's own processing. For this sample the table gives some 300,000 distinct CDR3 sequences, of which roughly 18% were detected only once. Clones ranked in the top ten supply roughly 40% of the sample.

The data belong to a study of T cells in Graves' hyperthyroidism and ophthalmopathy (dated by TCRdb to about 2019). For the study in its entirety: Peripheral blood samples were taken at initial diagnosis, before any treatment was given. TCR Vbeta CDR3 sequencing of roughly 140 peripheral blood samples (roughly 43 ophthalmopathy, roughly 72 hyperthyroidism and some 17 progressor patients) is reported in the paper. After sampling, hyperthyroidism patients received methimazole starting at 30 mg daily, and ophthalmopathy patients received high-dose intravenous methylprednisolone. For training and testing, the approximately 92 patients in the discovery cohort were randomly divided in a 7:3 ratio. An independent validation cohort of fewer than 20 hyperthyroidism patients and about 15 patients who later progressed to ophthalmopathy tested prospective prediction of ophthalmopathy. TCR V-J signatures able to tell the groups apart were searched for in a discovery cohort of 90 to 100 patients, of whom roughly 42 had Graves' ophthalmopathy and around 56 had stable Graves' hyperthyroidism. In six Graves' hyperthyroidism patients, the study also compared T-cell repertoires from thyroid tissue with T-cell repertoires from blood. Overall study outcomes, separate from this receptor: Most expanded thyroid clonotypes (frequency above 0.001) were also found in blood, which suggests that blood repertoires may mirror thyroid immune responses. Sample size was not statistically predetermined, and investigators were not blinded to group allocation. In validation, progression to ophthalmopathy was predicted by the model with almost 71% sensitivity and around 75% specificity, a median of approximately 7.1 months before onset. Ophthalmopathy was separated from stable hyperthyroidism by a 13 V-J signature model, with over 85% sensitivity and roughly 84% specificity obtained in cross-validation and 80%/75% obtained in testing.

Ophthalmopathy patients had moderately to severely active disease, with a Clinical Activity Score of 3 or more, a NOSPECS grade of 4 or more, and a disease duration of less than 3 months. The study excluded patients with uncontrolled infections, other autoimmune diseases, pregnancy or lactation. Diagnoses were based on clinical symptoms, serum thyroxine and TRAb, thyroid ultrasound and orbital computed tomography. PBMCs were isolated from about 9 ml of fresh peripheral blood by Ficoll-Paque density gradient centrifugation. Total RNA was extracted with Trizol reagent, and quality was checked on an Agilent 2100 Bioanalyzer. CDR1 SGHAT and CDR2 FQNNGV are derived from the germline V gene. Trimming removed 8 bases from V and 0 bases from J, leaving 14 bases between the germline ends. The CDR3, from cysteine to phenylalanine, totals 15 residues. The CDR3 DNA has 45 bases and is translated from base 1.

The V and J genes are TRBV11-2 and TRBJ2-1; too little of a D gene remains to name it. The sequence was obtained from a man aged 50-59 years with Graves' ophthalmopathy. Specimen: blood. The CDR3 in this case is CASRPQWGSYNEQFF. The nucleotide sequence is TGTGCCAGCCGCCCACAGTGGGGCTCCTACAATGAGCAGTTCTTC.